The source of this T cell receptor beta chain is a study of T cell responses to AZD1222 COVID-19 vaccine listed by TCRdb under 2021. Regarding the study in general: Because spike-specific TCR depth and breadth did not differ between the two schedules, AZD1222 recipients who got a second dose at roughly 4 weeks were pooled with those who got a second dose at roughly 12 weeks. TCR sequencing covered 233 trial participants: about 210 given two doses of AZD1222 and approximately 26 given two doses of MenACWY control vaccine. Trial participants were enrolled by age into 18-55, 56-69 and 70-plus year subgroups, with about 150, 28 and 57 TCR-sequenced participants respectively.

Taken with the paper, the label for time point translates to: baseline before first vaccination. Vaccinee samples were obtained from the UK trials COV001 and COV002, which included a single-blind randomized controlled phase 2/3 trial of AZD1222 (ChAdOx1 nCoV-19) in healthy adults. Trial participant PBMC samples were collected at day 0 and day 28 after the second dose for TCRbeta chain sequencing. V and J are truncated by 5 bases and 7 bases respectively, leaving an intervening sequence of 12 bases. For CDR1 and CDR2, the germline V gene lists SGHTA and FQGNSA. Taken from cysteine to phenylalanine, the CDR3 has 13 residues. Only the CDR3 region is kept as DNA, spanning 39 bases read in frame from base 1. This clone was observed a handful of times. The antigen it recognizes is unknown. No much larger clone is present one base from it, and per-base qualities are unavailable. The CDR3 regions of human TCRbeta chains were subjected to immunosequencing. Per the source publication's procedure: Repertoire TCRs were matched against a reference library of SARS-CoV-2-specific TCRs generated with the MIRA antigen-specificity platform. Breadth meant the fraction of unique TCRs that were SARS-CoV-2-associated, whereas depth meant the fraction of total T cells that were SARS-CoV-2-associated. Using the MIRA data, each spike-specific TCR was assigned both to the spike region to which the TCR was reactive and to a CD4 or CD8 class. Log10-transformed breadth and depth values were compared by one-way ANOVA with Sidak's multiple comparisons tests. Sourced from immuneACCESS, this table was stored by TCRdb with only in-frame sequences that have V and J called. A share of the clones is absent; for the studies checked, an unresolved V gene accounts for under half, and the remainder has no known explanation. V and J calls and clone size come straight from that table; D and trimming were deduced from the DNA. This sample comprises 200,000 or so clones, around 90% of them detected only once. 5% to 7% of the sample is taken by the ten largest.

Study-level results and caveats: Conclusions about previously exposed vaccinees are limited because only five to seven AZD1222 recipients were SARS-CoV-2 seropositive at baseline. CD4 TCRs associated with the vaccine covered the entire spike protein, and the dominant responses were in regions 160-218 and 743-854. Because no samples from the day 14 peak response were available, repertoires could be characterized only after the peak T cell response. Reportedly, almost half of the unique spike-specific TCRs recognized epitopes lying outside the regions that are mutated in the B.1.351 and B.1.1.7 variants. After two AZD1222 doses, both the breadth and the depth of spike-specific TCRs were significantly higher than at day 0 and than in MenACWY recipients. In the small 56-69-year group, the increase in depth fell short of significance, most likely because of low power. Participants were mostly white British and included more females than males, and it was suggested by the authors that clonal diversity may have been underestimated.

The source was peripheral blood, collected on day 0 of AZD1222 vaccination. The chain joins TRBV7-2 to TRBJ2-1, with the D gene uncertain. This sequence was found in an adult in good health. The encoded CDR3 is CASSPPGKNEQFF. Here is the DNA: TGTGCCAGCAGCCCACCTGGGAAAAATGAGCAGTTCTTC.